The 13 T cell receptor beta chains below all came from one sample that was sequenced in a study of T cell responses to AZD1222 COVID-19 vaccine. Assay used: immunoSEQ multiplex PCR; TCRdb lists only in-frame clones, some missing. The sample lists about 100,000 clones; 65% to 90% were seen once. The specimen was peripheral blood, collected on day 0 of AZD1222 vaccination. All receptors derive from an adult in good health.

In the case of this clone: Other DNA sequences of this sample code for an identical CDR3. The rearrangement uses TRBV9 and TRBJ2-5, with 7 nucleotides matching TRBD2. Germline CDR1 reads SGDLS; CDR2 reads YYNGEE. J was trimmed by 2 bases and V by 2 bases; bases with no gene match: 6. The CDR3 is 15 amino acids. The CDR3 coding sequence is TGTGCCAGCAGCGTTGCTAGCGGAGATCAAGAGACCCAGTACTTC. It translates to CASSVASGDQETQYF.

J is TRBJ1-1 and V is TRBV7-3; 12 bases agree with TRBD1. The CDR3 sequence is 17 residues long. Unmatched junction bases numbered 12, after V lost 4 bases and J lost 6 bases. The germline CDR1 and CDR2 sequences are SGHTA and FQGTGA. The CDR3 spells CASSSGQGARGRAEAFF. In DNA, the CDR3 is TGTGCCAGCAGCTCGGGACAGGGGGCGCGAGGAAGGGCTGAAGCTTTCTTT.

The chain employs TRBV19 and TRBJ1-1; 8 bases align to TRBD1. V shed 7 bases and J 0 bases; nucleotides not matched to a gene: 16. Per germline, CDR1 LNHDA and CDR2 SQIVND (reference sequence). CDR3 length equals 18 residues. CDR3 protein: CASKKTGAGFSMNTEAFF. For the CDR3, the DNA is TGTGCCAGTAAGAAGACAGGGGCCGGTTTTTCTATGAACACTGAAGCTTTCTTT.

The chain has TRBV25-1 and TRBJ1-2; possible D gene TRBD1, 5 bases. Trimming cost V 8 bases and J 5 bases, with 12 bases left between them. This CDR3 has 12 amino acids. Germline CDR1 is MGHDK and CDR2 is SYGVNS. For the CDR3, the DNA is TGTGCCAGCCAGGAGGGGTTGTATGGCTACACCTTC. It is translated as CASQEGLYGYTF.

This sequence joins TRBV2 and TRBJ1-4; 7 nucleotides agree with TRBD1. The CDR3 is 18 residues long. With 4 bases clipped from V and 0 bases from J, the junction kept 11 bases outside the gene matches. Germline loops: CDR1 SNHLY, CDR2 FYNNEI. CDR3 protein: CASSGPQGTLATNEKLFF. Written as DNA, the CDR3 is TGTGCCAGCAGTGGGCCACAGGGGACCCTTGCAACTAATGAAAAACTGTTTTTT.

This clone turned up a few times. The chain couples TRBV4-2 to TRBJ1-2; D possibly corresponds to TRBD1 (5 bases). With 2 bases removed from V and 8 bases from J, the gap between germline ends came to 18 bases. Germline values: CDR1 LGHNA, CDR2 YNFKEQ. The CDR3 has 15 residues. The chain's CDR3 is CASSQSDSPLGGYTF. The CDR3 nucleotides are TGTGCCAGCAGCCAATCCGACAGCCCCCTGGGGGGCTACACCTTC.

V usage is TRBV29-1 and J usage is TRBJ1-1, with D hard to call. The CDR3 extends over 11 amino acids. The V end was cut by 6 bases, the J end by 3 bases, with 8 bases between. In germline, CDR1 is SQVTM, CDR2 ANQGSEA. CDR3 in amino acids: CSVGKDTEAFF. CDR3 nucleotides: TGCAGCGTCGGGAAAGACACTGAAGCTTTCTTT.

The rearrangement links TRBV30 to TRBJ1-2, with D hard to call. The germline V and J ends were trimmed by 0 bases and 7 bases, with 12 bases remaining between them. Germline CDR1 reads GTSNPN; CDR2 reads SVGIG (reference sequence). The CDR3 covers 13 residues. The CDR3 DNA sequence: TGTGCCTGGAGTGTACTAGCCCCCTCTGGCTACACCTTC. Translated, it gives CAWSVLAPSGYTF.

The chain joins TRBV11-3 to TRBJ2-1, with TRBD2 identical over 8 bases. Unmatched junction bases numbered 7, after V lost 3 bases and J lost 9 bases. The germline V gene has CDR1 SGHNT and CDR2 YENEEA. This CDR3 spans 14 amino acids. The CDR3, as DNA: TGTGCCAGCAGCTTCCGGGGGGGCGTTGGTGAGCAGTTCTTC. It codes for CASSFRGGVGEQFF.

V gene TRBV29-1 combines with J gene TRBJ2-5, with TRBD2 matching 8 bases. The junction had 6 bases not matched to a gene; V was cut back by 5 bases and J by 1 base. CDR1 and CDR2 (germline): SQVTM, ANQGSEA. The CDR3 loop spans 14 amino acids. The CDR3 DNA sequence: TGCAGCGTTCCGGGAGGGGGGGGCCAAGAGACCCAGTACTTC. Residues: CSVPGGGGQETQYF.

V and J are TRBV7-9 and TRBJ2-5; the D gene is possibly TRBD1 (6 bases). Germline loops: CDR1 SEHNR, CDR2 FQNEAQ (reference sequence). This CDR3 comprises 16 residues. V lost 3 bases, J lost 0 bases, and 14 bases lay in between. In DNA form, the CDR3 reads TGTGCCAGCAGCTTCGGCCGGGACACGAACCAAGAGACCCAGTACTTC. Protein product: CASSFGRDTNQETQYF.

The chain has TRBV6-1 and TRBJ1-4; 7 nucleotides match TRBD1. CDR1 is MNHNS, CDR2 SASEGT, per germline. CDR3 size: 15 residues. After removal of 3 bases from V and 4 bases from J, the junction contained 5 bases not matched to a gene. For the CDR3, the DNA is TGTGCCAGCAGTGACACAGGGGTCAGTAATGAAAAACTGTTTTTT. The encoded protein is CASSDTGVSNEKLFF.

This chain links TRBV6-5 with TRBJ1-6, with 9 bases fitting TRBD1. The CDR3 has 15 amino acids. V dropped 5 bases and J dropped 2; count of bases not matched to a gene: 1. Germline V lookup: CDR1 MNHEY, CDR2 SVGAGI. The CDR3 DNA reads as TGTGCCAGCAGTACAGGGGGCGCCTATAATTCACCCCTCCACTTT. It codes for CASSTGGAYNSPLHF.